This T cell receptor (beta chain) was identified in a study of regulatory T cells in long-lasting Graves disease. Whole-study findings and limits: Whereas new patients shared some 970 public clonotypes, persistent patients shared more, at about 3,000. Persistent disease showed a preference for TRBV28, TRBJ1-2 and TRBJ2-5. The study found lower TCR diversity in persistent Graves' patients than in newly diagnosed ones.

Assembly of TCR beta libraries relied on iRepertoire HTBI primers together with Arm-PCR of CDR3 regions. Using its own MiXCR run on the multiplex PCR reads, TCRdb lists one record per CDR3 protein. The table shows roughly 450,000 distinct CDR3 sequences, with 20% occurring only once. This clonotype was seen repeatedly, ten times or more. As yet, its antigen is unknown. The CDR3 runs to 12 residues. V was shortened by 5 bases and J by 0 bases, with 5 bases between the two germline ends. Germline CDR1 reads MDHEN; CDR2 reads SYDVKM. Described time point: persistent/refractory GD, antithyroid drugs over 5 years with positive TRAb. Extracted RNA from PBMCs served as the source of the TCR library.

The receptor's source is a female donor with Graves disease. Material: peripheral blood mononuclear cells (PBMCs), obtained when the disease was refractory, from a patient treated with antithyroid drugs. This chain connects TRBV28 to TRBJ2-7, with D unresolved. The CDR3, as DNA: TGTGCCAGCAGTCCCTTCTCCTACGAGCAGTACTTC. Its translation: CASSPFSYEQYF.